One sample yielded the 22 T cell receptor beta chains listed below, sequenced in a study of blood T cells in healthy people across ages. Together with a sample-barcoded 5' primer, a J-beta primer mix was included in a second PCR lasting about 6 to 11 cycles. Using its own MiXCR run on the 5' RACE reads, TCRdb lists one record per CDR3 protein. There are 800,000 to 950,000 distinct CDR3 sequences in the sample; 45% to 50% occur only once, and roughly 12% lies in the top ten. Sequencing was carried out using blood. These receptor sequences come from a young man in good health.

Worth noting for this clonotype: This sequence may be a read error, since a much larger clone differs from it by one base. The CDR3 DNA is TGTGCCAGCAGCTTAATGCAGGGCACAGATACGCAGTATTTT. Translation gives CASSLMQGTDTQYF. J is TRBJ2-3 and V is TRBV11-2; D is uncertain. Germline-derived CDR1 and CDR2 are SGHAT and FQNNGV. Trimming cost V 2 bases and J 1 base, with 7 bases left between them. CDR3 length equals 14 residues. The full variable domain, in which reference TRBV11-2 and TRBJ2-3 provide the parts outside the CDR3, is EAGVAQSPRYKIIEKRQSVAFWCNPISGHATLYWYQQILGQGPKLLIQFQNNGVVDDSQLPKDRFSAERLKGVDSTLKIQPAKLEDSAVYLCASSLMQGTDTQYFGPGTRLTVL.

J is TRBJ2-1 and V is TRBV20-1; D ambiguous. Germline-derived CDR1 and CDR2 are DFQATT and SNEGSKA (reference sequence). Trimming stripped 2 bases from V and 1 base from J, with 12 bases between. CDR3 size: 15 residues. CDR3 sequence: CSARRDAGSYNEQFF. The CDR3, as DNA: TGCAGTGCTAGACGCGATGCTGGGTCCTACAATGAGCAGTTCTTC.

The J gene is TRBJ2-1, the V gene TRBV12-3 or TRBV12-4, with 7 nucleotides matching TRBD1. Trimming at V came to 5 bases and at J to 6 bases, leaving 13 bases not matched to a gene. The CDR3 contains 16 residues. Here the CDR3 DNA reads TGTGCCAGCAGTCTCGGGACAGCCTACAGTGGCAATGAGCAGTTCTTC. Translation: CASSLGTAYSGNEQFF.

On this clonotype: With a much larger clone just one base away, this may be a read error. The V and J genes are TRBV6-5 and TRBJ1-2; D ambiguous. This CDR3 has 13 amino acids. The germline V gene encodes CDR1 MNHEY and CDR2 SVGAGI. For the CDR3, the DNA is TGTGCCAGCATTTACACAAGCAACTATGGCTACACCTTC. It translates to CASIYTSNYGYTF.

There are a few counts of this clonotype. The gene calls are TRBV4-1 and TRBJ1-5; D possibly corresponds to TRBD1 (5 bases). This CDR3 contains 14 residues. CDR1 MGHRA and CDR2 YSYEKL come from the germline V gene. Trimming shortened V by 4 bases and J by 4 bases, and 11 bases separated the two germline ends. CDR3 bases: TGCGCCAGCAGCCTGAGGGACGGGAATCAGCCCCAGCATTTT. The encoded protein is CASSLRDGNQPQHF.

CDR3 sequence (DNA): TGTGCCAGCAGTTCGTGGGGGGGAGTTAGCACAGATACGCAGTATTTT. This sequence encodes CASSSWGGVSTDTQYF. The V call is TRBV12-3 or TRBV12-4, the J call TRBJ2-3; 7 bases align to TRBD2. The CDR3 totals 16 residues. The ends lost 4 bases at V and 0 bases at J; junction bases unmatched: 7.

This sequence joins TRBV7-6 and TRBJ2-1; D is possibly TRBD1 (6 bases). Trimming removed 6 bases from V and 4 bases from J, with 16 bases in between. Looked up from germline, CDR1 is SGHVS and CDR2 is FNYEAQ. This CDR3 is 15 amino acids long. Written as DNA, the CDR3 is TGTGCCAGCAGTACGGCAGGGGCGCGGTACAATGAGCAGTTCTTC. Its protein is CASSTAGARYNEQFF.

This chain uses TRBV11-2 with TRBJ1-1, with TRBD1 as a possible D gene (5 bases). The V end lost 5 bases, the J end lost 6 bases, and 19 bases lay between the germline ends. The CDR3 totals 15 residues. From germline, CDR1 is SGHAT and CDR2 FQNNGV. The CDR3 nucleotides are TGTGCCAGCAGCCGGGGGAGACCTCAAGGCGCTGAAGCTTTCTTT. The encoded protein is CASSRGRPQGAEAFF.

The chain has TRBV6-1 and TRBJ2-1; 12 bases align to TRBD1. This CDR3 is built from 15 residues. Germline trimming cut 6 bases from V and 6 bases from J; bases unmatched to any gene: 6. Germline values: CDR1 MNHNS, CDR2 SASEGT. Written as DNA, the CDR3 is TGTGCCAGCAGGGCCGGGACAGGGGGCGTCAATGAGCAGTTCTTC. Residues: CASRAGTGGVNEQFF.

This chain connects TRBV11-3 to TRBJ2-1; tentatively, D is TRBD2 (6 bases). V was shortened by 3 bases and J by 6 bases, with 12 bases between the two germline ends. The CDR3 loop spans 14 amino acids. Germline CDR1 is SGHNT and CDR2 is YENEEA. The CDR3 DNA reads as TGTGCCAGCAGCTTGGCTGGACTATCCAATGAGCAGTTCTTC. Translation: CASSLAGLSNEQFF.

CDR3 sequence reads: CASSPFGGGIPDTQYF. The CDR3 coding sequence is TGTGCCAGCAGTCCCTTTGGCGGGGGGATCCCAGATACGCAGTATTTT. The rearrangement uses TRBV7-3 and TRBJ2-3, with 8 positions matching TRBD2. J lost 4 bases, V lost 6 bases, and 12 bases had no gene match. This CDR3 region has 16 residues. Per the germline V gene, CDR1 is SGHTA and CDR2 is FQGTGA.

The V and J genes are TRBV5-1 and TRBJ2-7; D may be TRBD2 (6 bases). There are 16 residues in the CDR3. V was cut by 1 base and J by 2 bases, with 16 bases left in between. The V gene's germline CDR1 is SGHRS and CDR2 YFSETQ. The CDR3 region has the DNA TGCGCCAGCAGCTTGCCGCCCAGCGGGTCTACCTACGAGCAGTACTTC. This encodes CASSLPPSGSTYEQYF.

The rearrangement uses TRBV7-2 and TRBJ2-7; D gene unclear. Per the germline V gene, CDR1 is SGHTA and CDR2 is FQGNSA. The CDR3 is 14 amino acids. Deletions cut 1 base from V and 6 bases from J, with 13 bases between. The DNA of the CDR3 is TGTGCCAGCAGCTTAGGAATAGGCGCACGCGAGCAGTACTTC. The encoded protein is CASSLGIGAREQYF.

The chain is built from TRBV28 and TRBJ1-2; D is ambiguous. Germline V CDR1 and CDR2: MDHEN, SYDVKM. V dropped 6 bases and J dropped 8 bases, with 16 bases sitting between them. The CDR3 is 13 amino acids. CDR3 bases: TGTGCCAGCAGGTCTAAAGAAAGATGGGGCTACACCTTC. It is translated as CASRSKERWGYTF.

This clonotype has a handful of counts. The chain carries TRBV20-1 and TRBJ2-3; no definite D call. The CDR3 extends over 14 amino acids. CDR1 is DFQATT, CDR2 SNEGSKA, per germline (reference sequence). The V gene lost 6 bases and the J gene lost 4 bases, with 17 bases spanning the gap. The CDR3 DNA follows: TGCAGTGCCCCCCTCCCTCCCCGTTCAGATACGCAGTATTTT. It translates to CSAPLPPRSDTQYF.

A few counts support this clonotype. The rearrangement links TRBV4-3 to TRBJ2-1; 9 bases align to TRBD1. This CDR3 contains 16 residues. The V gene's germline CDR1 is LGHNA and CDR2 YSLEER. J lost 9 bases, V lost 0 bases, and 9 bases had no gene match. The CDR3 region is CASSQDRRQGVVEQFF. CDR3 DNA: TGCGCCAGCAGCCAAGATAGGAGACAGGGGGTGGTTGAGCAGTTCTTC.

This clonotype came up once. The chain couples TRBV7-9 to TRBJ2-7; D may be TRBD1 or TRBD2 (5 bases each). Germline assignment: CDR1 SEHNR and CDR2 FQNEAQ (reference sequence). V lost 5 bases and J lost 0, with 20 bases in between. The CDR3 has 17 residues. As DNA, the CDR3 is TGTGCCAGCAGCCTGCAACCCGAGGGGCGGCCCTCCTACGAGCAGTACTTC. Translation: CASSLQPEGRPSYEQYF.

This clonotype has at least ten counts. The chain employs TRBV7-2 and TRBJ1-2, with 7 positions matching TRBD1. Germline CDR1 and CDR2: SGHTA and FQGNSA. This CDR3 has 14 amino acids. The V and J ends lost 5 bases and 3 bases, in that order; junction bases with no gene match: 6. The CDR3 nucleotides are TGTGCCAGCAGCGCTAGGGACAGCCACTATGGCTACACCTTC. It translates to CASSARDSHYGYTF.

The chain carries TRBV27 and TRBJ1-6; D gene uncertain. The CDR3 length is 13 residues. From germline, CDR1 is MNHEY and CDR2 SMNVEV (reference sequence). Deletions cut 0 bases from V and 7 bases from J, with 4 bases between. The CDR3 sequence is CASSLSFNSPLHF. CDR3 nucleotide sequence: TGTGCCAGCAGTTTATCGTTCAATTCACCCCTCCACTTT.

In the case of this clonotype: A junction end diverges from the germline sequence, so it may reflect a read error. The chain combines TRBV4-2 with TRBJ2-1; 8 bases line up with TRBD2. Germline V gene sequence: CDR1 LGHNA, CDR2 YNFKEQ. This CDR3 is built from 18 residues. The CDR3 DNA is TGTGCCAGCAGCCAAGGGCTAGCGGGTGACAGCTCCTACAATGAGCGGTTCTTC. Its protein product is CASSQGLAGDSSYNERFF.

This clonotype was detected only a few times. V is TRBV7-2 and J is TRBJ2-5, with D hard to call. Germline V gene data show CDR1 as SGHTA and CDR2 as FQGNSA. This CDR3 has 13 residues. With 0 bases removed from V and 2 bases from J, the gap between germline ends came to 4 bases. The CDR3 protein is CASSLATQETQYF. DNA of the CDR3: TGTGCCAGCAGCTTAGCCACGCAAGAGACCCAGTACTTC.

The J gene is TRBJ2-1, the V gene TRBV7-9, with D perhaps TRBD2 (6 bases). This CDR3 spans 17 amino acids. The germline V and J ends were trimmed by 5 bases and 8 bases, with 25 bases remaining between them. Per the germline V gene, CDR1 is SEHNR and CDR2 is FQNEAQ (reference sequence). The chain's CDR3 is CASSIPRLVELRDEQFF. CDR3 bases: TGTGCCAGCAGCATACCCCGACTAGTCGAGCTTAGGGATGAGCAGTTCTTC.